This T cell receptor beta chain derives from a study of T cells in Graves' hyperthyroidism and ophthalmopathy. Study-level information: Peripheral blood draws took place at initial diagnosis, ahead of any treatment.

Study findings and constraints: In blood, most of the thyroid clonotypes expanded above 0.001 were also present.

Uncontrolled infections, other autoimmune diseases, pregnancy or lactation led to exclusion of patients. Points on this clonotype: Its antigen is as yet unknown.

Trimming at V came to 2 bases and at J to 0 bases, leaving 5 bases not matched to a gene. The CDR3 consists of 16 residues. Germline CDR1 and CDR2: SQVTM and ANQGSEA. Amplified TCR beta CDR3 regions derived from RNA transcripts. TCR CDR3 underwent first-round RT-PCR with the HTBI primer set. In TCRdb, the multiplex PCR reads were re-called with MiXCR into one record per CDR3 protein. The table records over 550,000 distinct CDR3 sequences, roughly a sixth of them present only once. Sample: blood. V usage is TRBV29-1 and J usage is TRBJ2-1, with 9 nucleotides matching TRBD1. This clonotype was sampled from a woman between 18 and 29 years old with Graves' hyperthyroidism. CDR3 DNA sequence: TGCAGCGTTGAACCTGGACAGGGGAGCTCCTACAATGAGCAGTTCTTC. As protein: CSVEPGQGSSYNEQFF.